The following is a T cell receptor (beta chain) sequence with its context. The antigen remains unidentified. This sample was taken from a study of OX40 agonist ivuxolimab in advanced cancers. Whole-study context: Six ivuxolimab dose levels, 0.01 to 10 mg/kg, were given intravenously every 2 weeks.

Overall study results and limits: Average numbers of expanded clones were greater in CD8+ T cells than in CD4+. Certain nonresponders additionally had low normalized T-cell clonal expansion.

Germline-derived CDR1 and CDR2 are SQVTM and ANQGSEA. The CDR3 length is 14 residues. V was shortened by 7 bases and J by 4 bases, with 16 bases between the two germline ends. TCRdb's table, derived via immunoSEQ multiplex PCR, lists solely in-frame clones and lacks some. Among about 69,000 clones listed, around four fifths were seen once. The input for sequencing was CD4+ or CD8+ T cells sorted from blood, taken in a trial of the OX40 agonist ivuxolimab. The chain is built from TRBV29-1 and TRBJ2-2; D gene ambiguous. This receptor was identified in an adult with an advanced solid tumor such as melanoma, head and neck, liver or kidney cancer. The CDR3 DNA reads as TGCAGCGCAAAGACTGGGGTAGGCACCGGGGAGCTGTTTTTT. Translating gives CSAKTGVGTGELFF.